What follows is one T cell receptor beta chain and its context. Its binding antigen is unknown. Base qualities are missing; no much larger clone stands one base away. This entry belongs to a study of control samples from healthy donors and cancer patients (dated by TCRdb to 2020 to 2021). Library creation used the immunoSEQ multiplex PCR assay. TCRdb's version of the immuneACCESS table is confined to in-frame rearrangements and falls short of the full clone set. An unresolved V gene accounts for under half of the shortfall where checked; the remainder is of unknown origin. Recorded for this sample are 100,000 to 150,000 clones; 80% to 95% of them occurred a single time. About 9% of the sample goes to the ten largest clones. Including cysteine and phenylalanine, the CDR3 has 15 amino acids. Left in the record is the CDR3 DNA by itself, 45 bases read in frame from the first base. Trimming takes 6 bases off V and 10 bases off J; junction bases not matched to a gene: 11. The germline V gene supplies CDR1 MNHEY and CDR2 SVGAGI.

The sample was blood. The rearranged segments are TRBV6-5 and TRBJ1-6, with TRBD1 matching 8 junction bases. The TCR was taken from a man younger than 35 in good health. The CDR3 region: CASRRTDRGGSPLHF. The DNA sequence follows: TGTGCCAGCAGGCGGACCGACAGGGGCGGATCACCCCTCCACTTT.